The 24 T cell receptor beta chains reported below all come from one sample, sequenced in a study of blood T cell repertoires in COVID-19. TCRdb keeps only in-frame clones here, not all; method: immunoSEQ multiplex PCR. In the table there are 150,000 to 200,000 clones, just under 90% of which are singletons. Sequenced material: peripheral blood. These receptors were obtained from a woman aged 70-85 years with COVID-19, enrolled during active disease.

The chain has TRBV2 and TRBJ2-5; maybe TRBD1 (5 bases). There are 12 residues in the CDR3. V dropped 4 bases and J dropped 5 bases, with 8 bases sitting between them. The germline gives CDR1 SNHLY, CDR2 FYNNEI. The CDR3 reads CASSGQGETQYF. DNA of the CDR3: TGTGCCAGCAGTGGGCAGGGTGAGACCCAGTACTTC.

This chain joins TRBV11-3 and TRBJ2-2, with unresolved D. In germline, CDR1 is SGHNT, CDR2 YENEEA. This CDR3 contains 13 residues. The germline V and J ends were trimmed by 1 base and 6 bases, with 6 bases remaining between them. The DNA for the CDR3 is TGTGCCAGCAGCTTAGCGGTCCCCGGGGAGCTGTTTTTT. Translated: CASSLAVPGELFF.

The chain couples TRBV4-1 to TRBJ2-3; 11 bases line up with TRBD2. Trimming took 5 bases from V and 3 from J; bases not matched to a gene: 10. CDR1 is MGHRA and CDR2 is YSYEKL in the germline V gene. The CDR3 consists of 17 residues. CDR3 sequence reads: CASSISGGGEGTDTQYF. The CDR3 DNA follows: TGCGCCAGCAGCATTAGCGGGGGGGGCGAGGGAACAGATACGCAGTATTTT.

V gene TRBV28 combines with J gene TRBJ2-2, with TRBD2 as a possible D gene (6 bases). This CDR3 contains 14 residues. V was clipped by 4 bases and J by 6 bases, with 12 bases between them. The germline gives CDR1 MDHEN, CDR2 SYDVKM. The DNA for the CDR3 is TGTGCCAGCAGTTGGGGACTCAGATCCGGGGAGCTGTTTTTT. Protein sequence: CASSWGLRSGELFF.

The V and J genes are TRBV19 and TRBJ1-5, with 10 positions matching TRBD1. This CDR3 region has 17 residues. CDR1 is LNHDA, CDR2 SQIVND, per germline (reference sequence). With 6 bases clipped from V and 0 bases from J, the junction kept 8 bases outside the gene matches. CDR3 region: CASSRGTGAYSNQPQHF. As DNA, the CDR3 is TGTGCCAGTAGCCGTGGGACAGGGGCATATAGCAATCAGCCCCAGCATTTT. Combining the CDR3 with reference TRBV19 and TRBJ1-5 gives the whole variable domain DGGITQSPKYLFRKEGQNVTLSCEQNLNHDAMYWYRQDPGQGLRLIYYSQIVNDFQKGDIAEGYSVSREKKESFPLTVTSAQKNPTAFYLCASSRGTGAYSNQPQHFGDGTRLSIL.

V usage is TRBV6-6 and J usage is TRBJ2-7; the D is unclear. CDR1 and CDR2 from the germline V gene are MNHNY and SVGAGI (reference sequence). The CDR3 is 13 residues long. V gave up 2 bases and J gave up 1 base, with 6 bases separating them. The CDR3 nucleotides are TGTGCCAGCAGTTACAGTCAGTCCTACGAGCAGTACTTC. Protein: CASSYSQSYEQYF.

This clone was counted once. The chain joins TRBV20-1 to TRBJ2-5, with a tentative D call TRBD1 (5 bases). CDR3 length: 16 amino acids. Germline CDR1 DFQATT, CDR2 SNEGSKA (reference sequence). V shed 3 bases and J shed 0 bases, with 17 bases lying between them. The CDR3 DNA is TGCAGTGCTAGTGAGACAGCCGACCGGTACCAAGAGACCCAGTACTTC. Protein: CSASETADRYQETQYF.

The genes are TRBV7-2 and TRBJ2-7; possible D gene TRBD1, 5 bases. The CDR3 spans 15 residues. Trimming took off 0 bases at V and 0 bases at J, with 9 bases between the two ends. Germline V gene sequence: CDR1 SGHTA, CDR2 FQGNSA. As DNA, the CDR3 is TGTGCCAGCAGCTTAGCGCCAGGGAACTCCTACGAGCAGTACTTC. Translating it yields CASSLAPGNSYEQYF.

This clone was seen a single time. The gene calls are TRBV3-1 (or the pseudogene TRBV3-2) and TRBJ1-4, with D maybe TRBD1 (6 bases). CDR1 is LGHDT and CDR2 is YNNKEL in the germline V gene (reference sequence). The V end lost 2 bases, the J end lost 3 bases, and 10 bases lay between the germline ends. The CDR3 runs to 15 residues. CDR3 residues: CASSQRGGANEKLFF. The CDR3 DNA sequence: TGTGCCAGCAGCCAAAGGGGGGGAGCTAATGAAAAACTGTTTTTT.

This chain connects TRBV4-2 to TRBJ2-7, with 8 bases identical to TRBD2. Germline V gives CDR1 LGHNA, CDR2 YNFKEQ. The trim removed 1 base at V and 2 bases at J, leaving 7 bases unmatched. CDR3 size: 16 residues. The DNA for the CDR3 is TGTGCCAGCAGCCAAGGGGGGCAAGCGGGGGCCTACGAGCAGTACTTC. Amino acids: CASSQGGQAGAYEQYF.

The rearrangement uses TRBV5-1 and TRBJ2-1; 12 nucleotides match TRBD2. CDR3 size: 16 residues. Germline assignment: CDR1 SGHRS and CDR2 YFSETQ. After removal of 4 bases from V and 5 bases from J, the junction contained 7 bases not matched to a gene. The CDR3 protein is CASSLRTSGTDNEQFF. As DNA, the CDR3 is TGCGCCAGCAGCCTACGGACTAGCGGGACAGACAATGAGCAGTTCTTC.

In regard to this clone: This sample also contains other DNA sequences that code for the same CDR3. The rearrangement uses TRBV28 and TRBJ2-7, with 11 positions matching TRBD2. This CDR3 has 14 residues. The V gene end was trimmed by 6 bases and the J gene end by 0 bases; junction bases not matched to a gene: 1. CDR1 and CDR2 from the germline V gene are MDHEN and SYDVKM. The CDR3 DNA is TGTGCCAGCAGAACTAGCGGGAGCTCCTACGAGCAGTACTTC. Protein sequence: CASRTSGSSYEQYF.

The DNA for the CDR3 is TGTGCCAGCAGTTTAAGACTAGCGGGAGGGTCCTACAATGAGCAGTTCTTC. This encodes CASSLRLAGGSYNEQFF. The chain has TRBV28 and TRBJ2-1, with TRBD2 matching over 14 bases. Germline V gives CDR1 MDHEN, CDR2 SYDVKM. The ends lost 2 bases at V and 1 base at J; junction bases unmatched: 1. The CDR3 extends over 17 amino acids. The whole variable domain, filled in from reference TRBV28 and TRBJ2-1, reads DVKVTQSSRYLVKRTGEKVFLECVQDMDHENMFWYRQDPGLGLRLIYFSYDVKMKEKGDIPEGYSVSREKKERFSLILESASTNQTSMYLCASSLRLAGGSYNEQFFGPGTRLTVL.

The chain combines TRBV28 with TRBJ1-5, with D perhaps TRBD1 (5 bases). The ends were cut back, 7 bases at V and 5 bases at J, with 15 bases in the middle. This CDR3 region has 14 residues. Germline V gene lookup returns CDR1 MDHEN and CDR2 SYDVKM. CDR3 bases: TGTGCCAGCACCCCCGGGGGGAAATATCAGCCCCAGCATTTT. Encoded protein: CASTPGGKYQPQHF.

The chain recombines TRBV3-1 (or the pseudogene TRBV3-2) with TRBJ2-1; 12 positions agree with TRBD2. The V segment lost 4 bases and the J segment 8 bases; nucleotides outside the gene matches: 3. The CDR3 runs 14 residues. Germline CDR1 reads LGHDT; CDR2 reads YNNKEL (reference sequence). CDR3 coding DNA: TGTGCCAGCAGCCGAAGACTAGCGGGAGATGAGCAGTTCTTC. This translates into CASSRRLAGDEQFF.

CDR3 DNA: TGTGCCAGCAGTGGACAGCCCGGGGGGCGAAACTATGGCTACACCTTC. It encodes CASSGQPGGRNYGYTF. The rearrangement links TRBV2 to TRBJ1-2; the D gene is possibly TRBD1 (6 bases). The germline V and J ends were trimmed by 4 bases and 2 bases, with 17 bases remaining between them. This CDR3 has 16 amino acids. Germline loops: CDR1 SNHLY, CDR2 FYNNEI.

The chain joins TRBV5-1 to TRBJ1-6; D is ambiguous. The V and J ends lost 1 base and 8 bases respectively, with 10 bases between them. CDR3 length equals 14 residues. Germline loops: CDR1 SGHRS, CDR2 YFSETQ. CDR3 nucleotide sequence: TGCGCCAGCAGCTTGCACCTACCCCATTCACCCCTCCACTTT. Protein: CASSLHLPHSPLHF. The full variable domain, rest sourced from reference TRBV5-1 and TRBJ1-6, is KAGVTQTPRYLIKTRGQQVTLSCSPISGHRSVSWYQQTPGQGLQFLFEYFSETQRNKGNFPGRFSGRQFSNSRSEMNVSTLELGDSALYLCASSLHLPHSPLHFGNGTRLTVT.

The J gene is TRBJ2-5, the V gene TRBV5-6; TRBD2 might be the D (6 bases). Germline assignment: CDR1 SGHDT and CDR2 YYEEEE. The CDR3 is made up of 17 amino acids. Trimming removed 0 bases at V and 2 bases at J, with 17 bases between. CDR3 bases: TGTGCCAGCAGCTTGGTTGCGGGGTTGTTGGGGCAAGAGACCCAGTACTTC. Its protein is CASSLVAGLLGQETQYF.

This clone appeared once. The chain employs TRBV11-2 and TRBJ1-1; D possibly corresponds to TRBD1 (5 bases). The CDR3 runs to 13 residues. The V end lost 5 bases, the J end lost 7 bases, and 14 bases lay between the germline ends. Germline V CDR1 and CDR2: SGHAT, FQNNGV. DNA of the CDR3: TGTGCCAGCAGCGGGGGACGGGAGGGTGAAGCTTTCTTT. It yields the protein CASSGGREGEAFF.

The CDR3: CASSDSGRRAKNIQYF. CDR3 bases: TGTGCCAGCAGTGATAGCGGGAGGCGGGCCAAAAACATTCAGTACTTC. The chain recombines TRBV9 with TRBJ2-4; 10 nucleotides agree with TRBD2. Losses at the gene ends were 5 bases for V and 1 base for J; bases not matched to a gene: 6. In germline, CDR1 is SGDLS, CDR2 YYNGEE. CDR3 length equals 16 residues.

The rearrangement uses TRBV19 and TRBJ2-1, with 8 nucleotides matching TRBD2. V was clipped by 3 bases and J by 7 bases; unmatched bases: 5. Germline V gene data show CDR1 as LNHDA and CDR2 as SQIVND (reference sequence). The length of the CDR3 is 14 residues. The CDR3 loop is CASSISGGENEQFF. CDR3 bases: TGTGCCAGTAGTATCTCGGGAGGGGAGAATGAGCAGTTCTTC.

The chain couples TRBV3-1 (or the pseudogene TRBV3-2) to TRBJ2-2; 8 bases are a match to TRBD2. The CDR3 length is 16 residues. Germline assignment: CDR1 LGHDT and CDR2 YNNKEL (reference sequence). The J segment lost 5 bases and the V segment lost 4 bases, leaving 9 bases of the junction unmatched. The CDR3 region is CASSPVRAGGTGELFF. The CDR3 DNA follows: TGTGCCAGCAGCCCTGTTAGGGCGGGAGGTACCGGGGAGCTGTTTTTT.

The rearrangement uses TRBV28 and TRBJ2-1, with D unclear. The V end lost 3 bases, the J end lost 7 bases, and 19 bases lay between the germline ends. In germline, CDR1 is MDHEN, CDR2 SYDVKM. The CDR3 is 16 amino acids. The CDR3 region has the DNA TGTGCCAGCAGTTTTACATCATGGAGTCATGGGAATGAGCAGTTCTTC. Translation gives CASSFTSWSHGNEQFF.

This chain connects TRBV28 to TRBJ2-7; no reliable D call. The CDR3 totals 11 residues. CDR1 is MDHEN and CDR2 is SYDVKM in the germline V gene. With 4 bases removed from V and 4 bases from J, the gap between germline ends came to 5 bases. CDR3 residues: CASSSNYEQYF. CDR3 bases: TGTGCCAGCAGTTCCAATTACGAGCAGTACTTC.